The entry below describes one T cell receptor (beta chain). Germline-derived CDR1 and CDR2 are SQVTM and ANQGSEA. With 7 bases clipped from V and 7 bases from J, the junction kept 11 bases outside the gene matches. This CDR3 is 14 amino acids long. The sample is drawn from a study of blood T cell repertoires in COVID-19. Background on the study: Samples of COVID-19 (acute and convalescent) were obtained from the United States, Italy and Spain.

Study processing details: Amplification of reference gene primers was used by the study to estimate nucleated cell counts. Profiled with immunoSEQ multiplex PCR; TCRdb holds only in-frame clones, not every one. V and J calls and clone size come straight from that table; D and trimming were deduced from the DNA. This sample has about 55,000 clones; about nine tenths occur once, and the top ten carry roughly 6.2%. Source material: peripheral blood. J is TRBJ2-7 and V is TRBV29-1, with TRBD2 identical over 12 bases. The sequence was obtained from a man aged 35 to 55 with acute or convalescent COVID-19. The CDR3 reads CSARTSGTVGEQYF. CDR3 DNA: TGCAGCGCAAGGACTAGCGGGACGGTGGGGGAGCAGTACTTC.